The sequence of this T cell receptor (beta chain) was determined in a study of blood T cell repertoires in COVID-19. The overall study: Samples representing acute and convalescent COVID-19 were sourced from the United States, Italy and Spain. The analysed material was cDNA or gDNA that came from T cells, B-cell-depleted T cells, or PBMCs.

Original processing notes: Quantification of nucleated cells was approximated via reference gene primer amplification. Method: immunoSEQ multiplex PCR; TCRdb's copy keeps in-frame clones and lacks some. Clone size and V and J calls were adopted from that table, with D and trimming inferred from the DNA. The table records 150,000 to 200,000 clones, around 87% of them present only once. The CDR3 is made up of 16 amino acids. The V gene lost 5 bases and the J gene lost 4 bases, with 20 bases spanning the gap. Germline CDR1 WNHNN, CDR2 SYGVQD (reference sequence). Sequenced input: peripheral blood. The sequence was obtained from a man aged 40-50 years with active or convalescent COVID-19. The gene calls are TRBV10-1 and TRBJ2-5; a possible D gene is TRBD2 (7 bases). CDR3 sequence reads: CASSSDSGGRRETQYF. CDR3 bases: TGCGCCAGCAGTTCGGACAGCGGCGGGAGAAGAGAGACCCAGTACTTC.